Each of the 22 T cell receptor beta chains below was sequenced from the same sample in a study of T cell repertoires in cytomegalovirus infection. Using its own MiXCR run on the reads, TCRdb lists one record per CDR3 protein. This repertoire shows about 130,000 distinct CDR3 sequences, roughly 9% found once; its top ten account for 9.5% to 13%. Sequenced sample: PBMCs. These receptors were taken from a human donor in good health (CMV status not recorded). Some clones in this sample may be carry-over from other donors' samples.

This clonotype occurred many times. This chain uses TRBV7-9 with TRBJ1-4; D remains unclear. Trimming removed 7 bases at V and 8 bases at J, with 11 bases between. Germline CDR1 SEHNR, CDR2 FQNEAQ (reference sequence). The CDR3 totals 12 residues. CDR3 DNA: TGTGCCAGCAATCTAGGAGGAGAAAAACTGTTTTTT. This gives the protein CASNLGGEKLFF.

This clonotype was recorded many times. The CDR3, as DNA: TGTGCCAGCAGCCCCCAACCGGGACAGGGGGACATTCAGTACTTC. Its translation: CASSPQPGQGDIQYF. The gene calls are TRBV7-2 and TRBJ2-4, with 11 nucleotides matching TRBD1. The CDR3 is 15 residues long. V was clipped by 5 bases and J by 8 bases; unmatched bases: 8. The germline gives CDR1 SGHTA, CDR2 FQGNSA.

This clonotype was seen repeatedly, ten times or more. The gene calls are TRBV12-3 or TRBV12-4 and TRBJ2-1; the D is unclear. The CDR3 consists of 12 residues. Trimming cost V 3 bases and J 9 bases, with 9 bases left between them. CDR3 region: CASSLWVREQFF. The CDR3 DNA reads as TGTGCCAGCAGTTTGTGGGTGCGTGAGCAGTTCTTC.

This clonotype was detected ten times or more. The rearrangement uses TRBV7-8 and TRBJ2-5; D is ambiguous. From germline, CDR1 is SGHVS and CDR2 FQNEAQ. The length of the CDR3 is 10 residues. Trimming took off 2 bases at V and 7 bases at J, with 2 bases between the two ends. In nucleotides, the CDR3 is TGTGCCAGCAGCTTAAGGACCCAGTACTTC. Protein product: CASSLRTQYF.

V is TRBV3-1 and J is TRBJ2-3, with D hard to call. The CDR3 extends over 11 amino acids. Trimming shortened V by 2 bases and J by 4 bases, and 1 base separated the two germline ends. Per germline, CDR1 LGHDT and CDR2 YNNKEL (reference sequence). The CDR3 loop reads CASSQSDTQYF. In DNA, the CDR3 is TGTGCCAGCAGCCAATCAGATACGCAGTATTTT.

The chain is built from TRBV12-5 and TRBJ2-5; tentatively, D is TRBD2 (6 bases). The germline V gene has CDR1 LGHNT and CDR2 FRNRAP. The length of the CDR3 is 13 residues. The V gene lost 4 bases and the J gene lost 3 bases, with 9 bases spanning the gap. The CDR3 protein is CASGWGDEETQYF. CDR3 in DNA: TGTGCTAGTGGTTGGGGGGATGAAGAGACCCAGTACTTC.

This clonotype was found many times. J is TRBJ2-1 and V is TRBV7-8; the match to TRBD1 covers 7 bases. CDR3 length: 15 amino acids. V was clipped by 3 bases and J by 1 base; unmatched bases: 3. Germline CDR1 reads SGHVS; CDR2 reads FQNEAQ. CDR3: CASSFRQGSYNEQFF. CDR3 bases: TGTGCCAGCAGCTTCAGACAGGGATCCTACAATGAGCAGTTCTTC.

This clonotype was picked up many times. The chain carries TRBV7-6 and TRBJ2-5; possibly TRBD1 for D (6 bases). V was trimmed by 5 bases and J by 5 bases, leaving 12 bases between them. The germline V gene encodes CDR1 SGHVS and CDR2 FNYEAQ. This CDR3 is 13 amino acids long. CDR3 residues: CASSAQGWETQYF. CDR3 bases: TGTGCCAGCAGCGCGCAGGGGTGGGAGACCCAGTACTTC.

This clonotype appeared a few times. The chain is built from TRBV29-1 and TRBJ2-2, with TRBD2 as a possible D gene (7 bases). V was clipped by 6 bases and J by 3 bases, with 20 bases between them. The germline CDR1 and CDR2 sequences are SQVTM and ANQGSEA. The CDR3 is 16 amino acids. CDR3 amino acids: CSVGGGGGLDTGELFF. The CDR3 nucleotides are TGCAGCGTCGGTGGGGGGGGGGGCCTGGACACCGGGGAGCTGTTTTTT.

This clonotype was picked up many times. The chain has TRBV28 and TRBJ2-2, with TRBD1 matching over 7 bases. The CDR3 runs to 14 residues. The J segment lost 6 bases and the V segment lost 6 bases, leaving 7 bases of the junction unmatched. Germline assignment: CDR1 MDHEN and CDR2 SYDVKM. The CDR3 DNA sequence: TGTGCCAGCAGACTACCGACAGGGCCCGGGGAGCTGTTTTTT. Encoded protein: CASRLPTGPGELFF.

This clonotype has ten or more counts. The gene calls are TRBV2 and TRBJ1-5; D may be TRBD1 (6 bases). Germline lookup yields CDR1 SNHLY and CDR2 FYNNEI. The CDR3 length is 15 residues. Trimming shortened V by 8 bases and J by 3 bases, and 17 bases separated the two germline ends. The chain's CDR3 is CASGEDRGNNQPQHF. The CDR3 coding sequence is TGTGCCAGCGGGGAGGACAGAGGAAACAATCAGCCCCAGCATTTT.

This clonotype was seen repeatedly, ten times or more. The chain joins TRBV7-9 to TRBJ2-2; D gene ambiguous. V was trimmed by 5 bases and J by 0 bases, leaving 4 bases between them. CDR3 length equals 13 residues. CDR1 SEHNR and CDR2 FQNEAQ come from the germline V gene (reference sequence). For the CDR3, the DNA is TGTGCCAGCAGCCCGACGAACACCGGGGAGCTGTTTTTT. It yields the protein CASSPTNTGELFF.

This clonotype was recorded many times. The chain uses TRBV28 and TRBJ2-5; 7 bases agree with TRBD1. The CDR3 contains 17 residues. Trimming removed 4 bases from V and 1 base from J; junction bases left unmatched: 12. Germline V lookup: CDR1 MDHEN, CDR2 SYDVKM. The CDR3 protein is CASSSFHRGHSQETQYF. Written as DNA, the CDR3 is TGTGCCAGCAGTTCATTCCACAGGGGACACTCCCAAGAGACCCAGTACTTC.

This clonotype was observed a handful of times. The chain employs TRBV20-1 and TRBJ2-6, with 7 bases aligning to TRBD1. The length of the CDR3 is 16 residues. Germline CDR1 reads DFQATT; CDR2 reads SNEGSKA (reference sequence). V trimming: 3 bases; J trimming: 0 bases; junction bases outside the gene matches: 5. The CDR3 is CSASKGALSGANVLTF. The CDR3 DNA is TGCAGTGCTAGTAAGGGGGCCCTCTCTGGGGCCAACGTCCTGACTTTC.

This chain links TRBV7-4 with TRBJ1-2; no reliable D call. Germline V gene lookup returns CDR1 SGHVT and CDR2 SQSDAQ. The CDR3 has 14 residues. V gave up 6 bases and J gave up 1 base, with 12 bases separating them. Here the CDR3 DNA reads TGTGCCAGCAGTTATATCGTGAATAACTATGGCTACACCTTC. Translated: CASSYIVNNYGYTF.

The V call is TRBV5-1, the J call TRBJ2-3; D tentatively fits TRBD1 or TRBD2 (5 bases each). This CDR3 is 14 amino acids long. V was trimmed by 6 bases and J by 0 bases, leaving 11 bases between them. Germline V gives CDR1 SGHRS, CDR2 YFSETQ. CDR3 in amino acids: CASNEGYSTDTQYF. DNA for the CDR3: TGCGCCAGCAACGAGGGGTACAGCACAGATACGCAGTATTTT.

This clonotype has ten or more counts. The CDR3 loop reads CASSPLGQGKQFF. The DNA of the CDR3 is TGTGCCAGCAGCCCGCTGGGACAGGGAAAGCAGTTCTTC. The chain links TRBV7-6 to TRBJ2-1; 9 bases are shared with TRBD1. The CDR3 has 13 residues. J lost 11 bases, V lost 5 bases, and 7 bases had no gene match. The germline V gene has CDR1 SGHVS and CDR2 FNYEAQ.

In its sample, this clonotype was seen many times. The J gene is TRBJ1-1, the V gene TRBV28; D is uncertain. Trimming left V 8 bases short and J 0 bases short, with 4 bases between. CDR1 is MDHEN, CDR2 SYDVKM, per germline. This CDR3 is 11 amino acids long. The CDR3 region has the DNA TGTGCCAGCCGAATGAACACTGAAGCTTTCTTT. Translated: CASRMNTEAFF.

In this sample, this clonotype turned up many times. The chain carries TRBV7-2 and TRBJ2-5, with D perhaps given as TRBD1 or TRBD2 (5 bases each). The V gene lost 3 bases and the J gene lost 4 bases, with 9 bases spanning the gap. The CDR3 length is 13 residues. CDR1 SGHTA and CDR2 FQGNSA come from the germline V gene. The CDR3 DNA follows: TGTGCCAGCAGCTTCGGGGCGGGAGAGACCCAGTACTTC. Translation: CASSFGAGETQYF.

In regard to this clonotype: A much larger clone lies one base from this, so it may be a read error. This chain joins TRBV12-3 or TRBV12-4 and TRBJ2-5; maybe TRBD2 (6 bases). The CDR3 has 11 residues. CDR3 coding DNA: TGTGCCAGCAGCCTGGCGGGGACCCACTACTTC. Amino acids: CASSLAGTHYF.

This clonotype came up many times. The rearrangement links TRBV28 to TRBJ1-1; perhaps TRBD1 as D (5 bases). CDR1 and CDR2 from the germline V gene are MDHEN and SYDVKM. Trimming pared 8 bases from V and 4 bases from J, leaving 17 bases between. The CDR3 is 14 residues long. In DNA, the CDR3 is TGTGCCAGCGCATTCTCCGGGGGGGGCACTGAAGCTTTCTTT. This sequence encodes CASAFSGGGTEAFF.

This clonotype was counted at least ten times. The chain couples TRBV11-2 to TRBJ2-3; D possibly corresponds to TRBD1 (6 bases). The germline CDR1 and CDR2 sequences are SGHAT and FQNNGV. The V and J ends lost 3 bases and 4 bases respectively, with 11 bases between them. The CDR3 has 14 residues. In DNA, the CDR3 is TGTGCCAGCAGCTTGAATGCAGGGGCAGATACGCAGTATTTT. Protein: CASSLNAGADTQYF.